The present entry profiles one T cell receptor (beta chain) with its context. This sample is part of a study of T-cell reconstitution after alpha-beta-depleted transplantation in children. Molecular barcoding with unique molecular identifiers was used for the TCRbeta library. From the PCR reads, TCRdb called clonotypes with MiXCR, one entry per CDR3 protein. The data contain some 200,000 distinct CDR3 sequences, 9.7% of them singletons. The CDR3 length is 13 residues. V lost 4 bases and J lost 3, with 10 bases in between. Germline CDR1 reads SEHNR; CDR2 reads FQNEAQ (reference sequence). The source of this sequence is a human donor who donated a stem cell graft to a child with SCID. The chain has TRBV7-9 and TRBJ2-7; D is ambiguous. The sample was PBMCs from the stem cell graft donor, taken from the stem cell graft. CDR3 sequence: CASSSGRIYEQYF. The CDR3 coding sequence is TGTGCCAGCAGCTCAGGACGGATCTACGAGCAGTACTTC.